This passage covers 23 T cell receptor beta chains from one sample sequenced in a study of cytomegalovirus exposure and HLA in healthy donors. Primers for the PCR totalled 60 Vbeta and 13 Jbeta. Profiled with immunoSEQ multiplex PCR; TCRdb holds only in-frame clones, not every one. The sample gives 150,000 to 200,000 clones, over 60% of which show up once; around 0.99% is in the top ten. Sequencing used PBMCs. Receptors originate from a woman between 40 and 55 years old in good health and CMV-seronegative.

The CDR3 region has the DNA TGTGCCAGCAGCAGCTGGGACACCGAATACAATGAGCAGTTCTTC. It encodes CASSSWDTEYNEQFF. This chain connects TRBV5-6 to TRBJ2-1, with D tentatively TRBD1 (6 bases). This CDR3 spans 15 amino acids. V gave up 4 bases and J gave up 4 bases, with 15 bases separating them. CDR1 SGHDT and CDR2 YYEEEE come from the germline V gene.

The chain joins TRBV4-3 to TRBJ1-4; D is undetermined. CDR1 and CDR2 (germline): LGHNA, YSLEER. This CDR3 region has 15 residues. Trimming removed 1 base at V and 3 bases at J, with 9 bases between. CDR3 sequence reads: CASSQGHLANEKLFF. As DNA, the CDR3 is TGCGCCAGCAGCCAAGGACATCTGGCTAATGAAAAACTGTTTTTT.

The chain employs TRBV5-4 and TRBJ2-2; 7 bases agree with TRBD2. The germline gives CDR1 SGHNT, CDR2 YYREEE (reference sequence). V shed 4 bases, J shed 4 bases, and the junction held 7 bases outside the gene matches. The CDR3 length is 15 residues. CDR3 sequence reads: CASSGREPLTGELFF. CDR3 sequence (DNA): TGTGCCAGCAGCGGGAGGGAGCCCCTCACCGGGGAGCTGTTTTTT.

The chain links TRBV19 to TRBJ1-5; the match to TRBD1 covers 8 bases. CDR1 and CDR2 from the germline V gene are LNHDA and SQIVND (reference sequence). This CDR3 comprises 13 residues. V shed 4 bases, J shed 5 bases, and the junction held 1 base outside the gene matches. CDR3 bases: TGTGCCAGTAGTACGACAGGGGATCAGCCCCAGCATTTT. Translating it yields CASSTTGDQPQHF. The full variable domain, completed using reference TRBV19 and TRBJ1-5, is DGGITQSPKYLFRKEGQNVTLSCEQNLNHDAMYWYRQDPGQGLRLIYYSQIVNDFQKGDIAEGYSVSREKKESFPLTVTSAQKNPTAFYLCASSTTGDQPQHFGDGTRLSIL.

The chain joins TRBV10-3 to TRBJ1-2; D gene unclear. The V end was cut by 6 bases, the J end by 14 bases, with 16 bases between. CDR1 ENHRY and CDR2 SYGVKD come from the germline V gene. This CDR3 is built from 11 residues. CDR3 in amino acids: CAIRREALETF. In DNA, the CDR3 is TGTGCCATCAGACGGGAGGCGTTGGAGACCTTC.

This clone was seen a handful of times. The chain has TRBV5-4 and TRBJ2-3; D is ambiguous. The CDR3 sequence is 15 residues long. The ends were cut back, 3 bases at V and 3 bases at J, with 14 bases in the middle. In germline, CDR1 is SGHNT, CDR2 YYREEE (reference sequence). The CDR3 region has the DNA TGTGCCAGCAGCTCCGACATAACGCTTACAGATACGCAGTATTTT. Its translation: CASSSDITLTDTQYF.

This clone was seen just once. The sample carries other DNA sequences with the same CDR3. The CDR3 region has the DNA TGTGCCAGCAGTGCTCTAGCGGGAGGCTTTCAGGGAGCACCAGATACGCAGTATTTT. Its protein product is CASSALAGGFQGAPDTQYF. The J gene is TRBJ2-3, the V gene TRBV6-1, with TRBD2 matching over 11 bases. The V segment lost 4 bases and the J segment 4 bases; nucleotides outside the gene matches: 16. The CDR3 length is 19 residues. Germline V gene lookup returns CDR1 MNHNS and CDR2 SASEGT.

This clone was detected a few times. The V and J genes are TRBV5-1 and TRBJ2-3; D call uncertain. Germline CDR1 reads SGHRS; CDR2 reads YFSETQ. V lost 1 base and J 6 bases, leaving 3 bases between the germline ends. The CDR3 loop spans 11 amino acids. CDR3: CASSLYDTQYF. The DNA of the CDR3 is TGCGCCAGCAGCTTGTATGATACGCAGTATTTT.

This sequence joins TRBV15 and TRBJ1-1, with 10 nucleotides matching TRBD1. The germline CDR1 and CDR2 sequences are LNHNV and YYDKDF (reference sequence). With 2 bases clipped from V and 7 bases from J, the junction kept 4 bases outside the gene matches. This CDR3 is 14 amino acids long. CDR3 DNA: TGTGCCACCAGCAGAATTGGACAGGGGGGTGAAGCTTTCTTT. Protein product: CATSRIGQGGEAFF.

The chain combines TRBV5-1 with TRBJ2-1; 7 bases align to TRBD1. This CDR3 is built from 14 residues. J lost 7 bases, V lost 7 bases, and 11 bases had no gene match. The germline CDR1 and CDR2 sequences are SGHRS and YFSETQ. Here the CDR3 reads CASGQQQGWNEQFF. CDR3 nucleotide sequence: TGCGCCAGCGGTCAGCAACAGGGGTGGAATGAGCAGTTCTTC.

The V call is TRBV11-3, the J call TRBJ2-5; tentatively, D is TRBD2 (6 bases). The CDR3 runs to 14 residues. From germline, CDR1 is SGHNT and CDR2 YENEEA. V was pared by 5 bases and J by 1 base, with 11 bases between. In DNA, the CDR3 is TGTGCCAGCAGCCTAGGAGGGCTCCAAGAGACCCAGTACTTC. The encoded protein is CASSLGGLQETQYF. Complete variable domain (other parts from reference TRBV11-3 and TRBJ2-5): EAGVVQSPRYKIIEKKQPVAFWCNPISGHNTLYWYLQNLGQGPELLIRYENEEAVDDSQLPKDRFSAERLKGVDSTLKIQPAELGDSAVYLCASSLGGLQETQYFGPGTRLLVL.

The chain uses TRBV5-1 and TRBJ1-4; D gene ambiguous. Germline V lookup: CDR1 SGHRS, CDR2 YFSETQ. With 1 base removed from V and 0 bases from J, the gap between germline ends came to 4 bases. This CDR3 comprises 14 residues. CDR3 region: CASSLTATNEKLFF. The CDR3, as DNA: TGCGCCAGCAGCTTGACAGCAACTAATGAAAAACTGTTTTTT.

The chain couples TRBV7-9 to TRBJ2-3; maybe TRBD1 (5 bases). The CDR3 consists of 14 residues. Deletions cut 2 bases from V and 3 bases from J, with 9 bases between. Germline lookup yields CDR1 SEHNR and CDR2 FQNEAQ (reference sequence). The CDR3 sequence: CASSLSGQTDTQYF. The CDR3 DNA reads as TGTGCCAGCAGCTTATCCGGACAAACAGATACGCAGTATTTT.

V and J are TRBV15 and TRBJ2-5; no firm D call. CDR1 and CDR2 from the germline V gene are LNHNV and YYDKDF (reference sequence). Trimming cost V 5 bases and J 3 bases, with 13 bases left between them. The CDR3 extends over 14 amino acids. This CDR3 is CATSVSMNEETQYF. Here the CDR3 DNA reads TGTGCCACCAGCGTATCTATGAATGAAGAGACCCAGTACTTC.

The chain combines TRBV13 with TRBJ1-1; no reliable D call. The CDR3 has 13 residues. Germline V gives CDR1 PRHDT, CDR2 FYEKMQ (reference sequence). V lost 3 bases and J lost 1, with 6 bases in between. CDR3 protein: CASSLERNTEAFF. The CDR3 nucleotides are TGTGCCAGCAGCTTGGAGAGGAACACTGAAGCTTTCTTT.

On this clone itself: This sample includes further DNA sequences coding for the same CDR3. J is TRBJ1-1 and V is TRBV30; D perhaps matches TRBD1 (6 bases). CDR1 and CDR2 (germline): GTSNPN, SVGIG (reference sequence). V lost 0 bases and J lost 7, with 6 bases in between. CDR3 length: 11 amino acids. The CDR3 nucleotides are TGTGCCTGGAGTGTAGGGGGTGAAGCTTTCTTT. Translation: CAWSVGGEAFF.

This clone appeared a few times. The chain recombines TRBV19 with TRBJ2-3, with 7 bases identical to TRBD2. The germline V gene has CDR1 LNHDA and CDR2 SQIVND (reference sequence). The V gene end was trimmed by 5 bases and the J gene end by 0 bases; junction bases not matched to a gene: 8. The CDR3 covers 16 residues. The CDR3 loop is CASSVSRGVSTDTQYF. The CDR3 nucleotides are TGTGCCAGTAGTGTATCCCGGGGGGTCAGCACAGATACGCAGTATTTT.

The rearrangement joins TRBV5-1 to TRBJ1-1, with D tentatively TRBD1 (6 bases). Germline V gives CDR1 SGHRS, CDR2 YFSETQ. The CDR3 length is 15 residues. Trimming pared 3 bases from V and 9 bases from J, leaving 21 bases between. The CDR3 coding sequence is TGCGCCAGCAGCTCCGACAGGATCCCAGGTCTGCAAGCTTTCTTT. Its protein is CASSSDRIPGLQAFF.

The table lists this clone with a few counts. The chain carries TRBV7-6 and TRBJ1-5, with D tentatively TRBD1 (5 bases). The V end was cut by 5 bases, the J end by 2 bases, with 16 bases between. CDR3 length: 16 residues. Germline V gene lookup returns CDR1 SGHVS and CDR2 FNYEAQ. Here the CDR3 DNA reads TGTGCCAGCAGCCGCCGGGGGTTTCGGGGCAATCAGCCCCAGCATTTT. This translates into CASSRRGFRGNQPQHF.

The chain recombines TRBV7-9 with TRBJ2-6, with D hard to call. Germline V lookup: CDR1 SEHNR, CDR2 FQNEAQ (reference sequence). This CDR3 comprises 17 residues. Trimming shortened V by 4 bases and J by 0 bases, and 13 bases separated the two germline ends. DNA of the CDR3: TGTGCCAGCAGCTCTCCTTCTTCACTCTCTGGGGCCAACGTCCTGACTTTC. Protein: CASSSPSSLSGANVLTF.

Concerning this clone itself: Germline and junction disagree at one end, which may indicate a read error. This chain uses TRBV5-6 with TRBJ2-3; the match to TRBD2 covers 10 bases. The CDR3 is 13 residues long. CDR1 is SGHDT, CDR2 YYEEEE, per germline. CDR3 sequence (DNA): TGTGCCAGCAGCTTAAGCAGAGGGACTAGCGTGAATTTT. Protein sequence: CASSLSRGTSVNF.

The chain recombines TRBV5-1 with TRBJ2-1, with D unresolved. V was clipped by 0 bases and J by 0 bases, with 7 bases between them. This CDR3 spans 15 amino acids. Per germline, CDR1 SGHRS and CDR2 YFSETQ. CDR3 bases: TGCGCCAGCAGCTTGGCCGCTAACTCCTACAATGAGCAGTTCTTC. Translation: CASSLAANSYNEQFF.

The chain couples TRBV29-1 to TRBJ2-7; TRBD2 matches 13 bases. The V gene end was trimmed by 6 bases and the J gene end by 1 base; junction bases not matched to a gene: 9. CDR1 SQVTM and CDR2 ANQGSEA come from the germline V gene. The CDR3 has 16 residues. This chain's CDR3 is CSVLGLAGVFSYEQYF. The CDR3 DNA sequence: TGCAGCGTCCTCGGACTAGCGGGAGTGTTTTCCTACGAGCAGTACTTC.